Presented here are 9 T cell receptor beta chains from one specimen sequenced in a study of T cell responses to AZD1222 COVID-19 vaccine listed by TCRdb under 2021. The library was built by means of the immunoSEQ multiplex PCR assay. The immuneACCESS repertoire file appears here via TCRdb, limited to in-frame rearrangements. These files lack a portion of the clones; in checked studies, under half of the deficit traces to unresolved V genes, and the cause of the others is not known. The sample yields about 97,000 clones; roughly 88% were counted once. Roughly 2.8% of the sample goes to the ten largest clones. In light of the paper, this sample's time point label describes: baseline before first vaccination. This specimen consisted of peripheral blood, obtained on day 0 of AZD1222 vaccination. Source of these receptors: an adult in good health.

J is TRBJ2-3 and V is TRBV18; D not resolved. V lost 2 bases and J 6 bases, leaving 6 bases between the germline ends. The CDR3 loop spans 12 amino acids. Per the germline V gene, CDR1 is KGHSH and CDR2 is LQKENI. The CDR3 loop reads CASSPSLDTQYF. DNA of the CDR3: TGTGCCAGCTCACCAAGCCTGGATACGCAGTATTTT.

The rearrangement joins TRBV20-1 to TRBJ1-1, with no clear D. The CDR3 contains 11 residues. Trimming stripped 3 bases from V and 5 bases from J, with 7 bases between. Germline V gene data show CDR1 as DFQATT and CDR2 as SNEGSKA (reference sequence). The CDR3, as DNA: TGCAGTGCTAGCTTGGTAACTGAAGCTTTCTTT. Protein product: CSASLVTEAFF.

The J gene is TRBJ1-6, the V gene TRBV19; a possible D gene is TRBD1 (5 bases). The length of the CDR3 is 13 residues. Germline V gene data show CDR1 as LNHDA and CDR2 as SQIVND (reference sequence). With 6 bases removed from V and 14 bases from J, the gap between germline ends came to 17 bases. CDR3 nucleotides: TGTGCCAGTAGACCAGGAGAGGGGCGGTCCCTCCACTTT. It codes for CASRPGEGRSLHF.

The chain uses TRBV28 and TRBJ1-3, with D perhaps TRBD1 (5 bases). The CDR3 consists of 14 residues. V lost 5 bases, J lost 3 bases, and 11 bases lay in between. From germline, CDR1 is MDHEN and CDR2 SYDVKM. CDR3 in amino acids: CASSRGERGNTIYF. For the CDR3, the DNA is TGTGCCAGCAGTCGGGGGGAGCGTGGAAACACCATATATTTT.

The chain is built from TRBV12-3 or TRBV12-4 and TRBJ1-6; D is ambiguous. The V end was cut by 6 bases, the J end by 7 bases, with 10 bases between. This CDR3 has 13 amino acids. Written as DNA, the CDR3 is TGTGCCAGCAGGGACGTTGAGAATTCACCCCTCCACTTT. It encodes CASRDVENSPLHF.

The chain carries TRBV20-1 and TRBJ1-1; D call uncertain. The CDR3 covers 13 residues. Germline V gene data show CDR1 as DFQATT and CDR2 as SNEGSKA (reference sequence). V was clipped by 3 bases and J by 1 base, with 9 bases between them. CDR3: CSASGRENTEAFF. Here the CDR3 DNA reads TGCAGTGCTAGTGGACGAGAGAACACTGAAGCTTTCTTT.

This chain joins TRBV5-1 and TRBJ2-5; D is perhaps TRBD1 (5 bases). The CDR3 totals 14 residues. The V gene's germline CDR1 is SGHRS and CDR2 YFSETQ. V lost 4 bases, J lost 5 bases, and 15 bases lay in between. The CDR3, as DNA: TGCGCCAGCAGCCTTTCTTGGACAAGTGAGACCCAGTACTTC. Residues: CASSLSWTSETQYF.

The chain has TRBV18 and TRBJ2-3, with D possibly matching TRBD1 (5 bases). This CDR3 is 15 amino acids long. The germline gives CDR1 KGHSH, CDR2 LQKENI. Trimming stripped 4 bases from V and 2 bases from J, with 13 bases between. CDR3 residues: CASSLSGAITDTQYF. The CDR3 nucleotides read TGTGCCAGCTCACTGAGTGGGGCTATCACAGATACGCAGTATTTT.

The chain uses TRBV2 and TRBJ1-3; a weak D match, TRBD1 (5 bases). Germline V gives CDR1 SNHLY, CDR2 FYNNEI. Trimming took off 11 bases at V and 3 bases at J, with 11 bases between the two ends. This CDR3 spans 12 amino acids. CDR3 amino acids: CACRDDGNTIYF. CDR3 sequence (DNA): TGTGCCTGCCGGGACGATGGAAACACCATATATTTT.